This T cell receptor beta chain was obtained from a study of blood T cell repertoires in COVID-19. Study-level background: Acute-phase and convalescent COVID-19 samples originated in the United States, Italy and Spain. T cells, B-cell-depleted T cells, or PBMCs supplied cDNA or gDNA.

TCRdb's table, derived via immunoSEQ multiplex PCR, lists solely in-frame clones and lacks some. The sample has fewer than 350,000 clones; approximately 90% are singletons. Germline assignment: CDR1 SNHLY and CDR2 FYNNEI. J gave up 3 bases and V 6 bases, and 9 bases lay outside the gene matches. The CDR3 extends over 15 amino acids. The chain employs TRBV2 and TRBJ1-2, with 8 bases that match TRBD1. Sequencing was carried out using peripheral blood. This TCR derives from a woman in her twenties or thirties with COVID-19, enrolled during active disease. CDR3 DNA sequence: TGTGCCAGCAGGCAACCCGGACAGGGAGACTATGGCTACACCTTC. Protein sequence: CASRQPGQGDYGYTF.